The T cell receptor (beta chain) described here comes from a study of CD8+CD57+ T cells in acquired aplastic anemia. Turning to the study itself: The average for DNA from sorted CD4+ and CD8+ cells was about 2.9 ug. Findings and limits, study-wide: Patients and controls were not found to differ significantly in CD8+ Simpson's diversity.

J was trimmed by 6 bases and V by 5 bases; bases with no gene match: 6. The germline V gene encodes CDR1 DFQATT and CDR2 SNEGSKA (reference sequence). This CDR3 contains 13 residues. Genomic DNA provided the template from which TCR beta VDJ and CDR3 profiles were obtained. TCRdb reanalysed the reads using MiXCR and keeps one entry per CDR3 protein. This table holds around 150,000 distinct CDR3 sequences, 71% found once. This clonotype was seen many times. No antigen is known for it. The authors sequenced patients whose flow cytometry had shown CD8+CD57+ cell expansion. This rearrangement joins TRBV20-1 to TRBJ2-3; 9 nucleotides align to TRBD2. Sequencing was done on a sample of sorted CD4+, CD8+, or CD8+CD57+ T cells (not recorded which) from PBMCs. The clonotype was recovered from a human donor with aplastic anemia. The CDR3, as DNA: TGCAGTGCTTGGGGTAGCGGGAGTGATACGCAGTATTTT. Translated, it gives CSAWGSGSDTQYF.